This is a list of T cell receptor beta chains from one sample in a study of T cells in Graves' hyperthyroidism and ophthalmopathy. In TCRdb, the multiplex PCR reads were re-called with MiXCR into one record per CDR3 protein. Here the sample spans 400,000 to 600,000 distinct CDR3 sequences, about 16% being singletons. The specimen sequenced was blood. The receptors shown here come from a woman in her twenties or thirties with Graves' ophthalmopathy. Each CDR3 is given with its conserved first and last residue.

v_call,cdr3_aa
TRBV10-3,CAISETGGTGELFF
TRBV20-1,CSAGTSSSYEQYF
TRBV14,CASSQEGRDSYEQYF
TRBV6-1,CASILSLADTEAFF
TRBV20-1,CSASYGTNQPQHF
TRBV13,CASSTVGGDTQYF
TRBV12-3/TRBV12-4,CASSLDSWAAERTGELFF
TRBV27,CASSLGGSDTEQYF
TRBV6-2/TRBV6-3,CASSSPNLDPTYEQYF
TRBV7-2,CASSLTGLAGAGADTQYF
TRBV25-1,CASRRGGLETQYF
TRBV30,CAWSVGGPGELFF